The 10 T cell receptor beta chains below were found in one sample sequenced in a study of molecular identifiers for immune sequencing clone quantification. Each CDR3 protein is one row after TCRdb ran MiXCR on the PCR reads. The sample consists of tens of thousands of distinct CDR3 sequences, nearly 25% of them appearing once. The sample consisted of naive CD8+ T cells from blood, with Jurkat cell RNA spiked in. Subset denoted: FACS-sorted CD8+CD4-CCR7+CD45RA+ naive T cells. These receptors all stem from a human donor in good health. Some libraries in this study had Jurkat cell RNA spiked in.

This clonotype came up a few times. The chain employs TRBV19 and TRBJ2-2; 9 positions match TRBD2. The CDR3 length is 15 residues. Germline-derived CDR1 and CDR2 are LNHDA and SQIVND (reference sequence). V shed 3 bases, J shed 7 bases, and the junction held 6 bases outside the gene matches. The CDR3 is CASSMVPSGVGELFF. CDR3 DNA: TGTGCCAGTAGTATGGTGCCTAGCGGGGTCGGGGAGCTGTTTTTT.

This clonotype was seen repeatedly, ten times or more. The CDR3 nucleotides are TGCAGCGCTGGGGCCGGGACAGGGAATACCTACGAGCAGTACTTC. This codes for CSAGAGTGNTYEQYF. The chain is built from TRBV29-1 and TRBJ2-7; the match to TRBD1 covers 9 bases. With V trimmed by 7 bases and J by 2 bases, 12 bases remained unmatched. In germline, CDR1 is SQVTM, CDR2 ANQGSEA. CDR3 length: 15 amino acids.

As to this clonotype: Given a much more abundant clone one base away, this may be a read error. The V and J genes are TRBV11-2 and TRBJ2-5, with TRBD1 as a possible D gene (5 bases). The CDR3 is 15 residues long. The V and J ends lost 5 bases and 2 bases respectively, with 15 bases between them. Germline V gene sequence: CDR1 SGHAT, CDR2 FQNNGV. The DNA of the CDR3 is TGTGCCAGCAGCCTAGGACACGACGTTCAAGAGACCCAGTACTTC. Translated: CASSLGHDVQETQYF.

About this clonotype: The junction departs from the called germline gene at one end, perhaps through a read error. The chain is built from TRBV19 and TRBJ2-7; 9 positions match TRBD1. Near its end, the DNA agrees better with TRBJ2-1, so the J call may be wrong. The CDR3 consists of 14 residues. Germline assignment: CDR1 LNHDA and CDR2 SQIVND (reference sequence). CDR3 nucleotide sequence: TGTGCCAGTAGCATAGGACAGGGGCCCTACGAGCAGTTCTTC. Protein: CASSIGQGPYEQFF.

Worth noting for this clonotype: A much larger clonotype is one base distant, so this may be a read error. The chain joins TRBV19 to TRBJ2-2, with a possible D match to TRBD1 (6 bases). The germline V gene has CDR1 LNHDA and CDR2 SQIVND (reference sequence). V shed 4 bases and J shed 2 bases, with 17 bases lying between them. The CDR3 totals 17 residues. The CDR3 nucleotides are TGTGCCAGTAGTAACCCCATGGGACATGGTAACACCGGGGAGCTGTTTTTT. It yields the protein CASSNPMGHGNTGELFF.

The rearrangement joins TRBV7-9 to TRBJ1-4; D not certain. The V gene's germline CDR1 is SEHNR and CDR2 FQNEAQ (reference sequence). This CDR3 region has 16 residues. Between the trimmed V and J ends, which lost 0 bases and 0 bases, there was a span of 8 bases. The CDR3 here is CASSLASATTNEKLFF. CDR3 nucleotide sequence: TGTGCCAGCAGCTTAGCTTCAGCTACAACTAATGAAAAACTGTTTTTT.

This clonotype was detected a few times. The chain uses TRBV6-6 and TRBJ1-5, with no clear D. The germline V gene encodes CDR1 MNHNY and CDR2 SVGAGI (reference sequence). Trimming left V 2 bases short and J 5 bases short, with 10 bases between. CDR3 length: 14 residues. This CDR3 is CASSYHDNDQPQHF. For the CDR3, the DNA is TGTGCCAGCAGTTACCATGACAACGATCAGCCCCAGCATTTT.

The chain joins TRBV12-3 or TRBV12-4 to TRBJ2-4; the match to TRBD2 covers 12 bases. This CDR3 is built from 18 residues. Unmatched junction bases numbered 14, after V lost 10 bases and J lost 1 base. The CDR3 here is CATNTGTSGRGAKNIQYF. In nucleotides, the CDR3 is TGTGCCACCAATACCGGGACTAGCGGGCGGGGGGCCAAAAACATTCAGTACTTC.

This clonotype occurred many times. The chain couples TRBV23-1 to TRBJ2-2; 10 bases align to TRBD1. TRBV23-1 carries the ORF label, with uncertain function. V shed 7 bases, J shed 4 bases, and the junction held 15 bases outside the gene matches. The length of the CDR3 is 18 residues. The CDR3 DNA follows: TGCGCCAGCATACATACCGGGACAGGGGTTGTGTGCACCGGGGAGCTGTTTTTT. Protein product: CASIHTGTGVVCTGELFF.

This clonotype has a count of ten or more. The genes are TRBV20-1 and TRBJ2-7, with D possibly TRBD2 on 6 matching bases. This CDR3 region has 14 residues. With 6 bases removed from V and 0 bases from J, the gap between germline ends came to 15 bases. CDR1 and CDR2 from the germline V gene are DFQATT and SNEGSKA (reference sequence). The CDR3 DNA reads TGCAGTGCAAGGATGGCGGGAAGCTCCTACGAGCAGTACTTC. Encoded protein: CSARMAGSSYEQYF.